These 25 T cell receptor beta chains share one sample of origin, sequenced in a study of blood T cell repertoires in COVID-19 (dated by TCRdb to 2019 to 2021). Library preparation employed the immunoSEQ multiplex PCR assay. TCRdb holds this immuneACCESS table with in-frame rearrangements only. Some clones are missing; in checked studies, unresolved V genes explain under half, and the rest has no known cause. The sample includes around 120,000 clones, with around 90% observed a single time. Of the sample, more than 3% is held by the ten largest clones. Sequences were obtained from peripheral blood. These receptors were taken from a woman in her fifties or sixties with COVID-19, enrolled during active disease.

The rearrangement uses TRBV4-3 and TRBJ2-3; D perhaps matches TRBD1 (5 bases). The CDR3 runs 16 residues. Germline loops: CDR1 LGHNA, CDR2 YSLEER. Trimming shortened V by 0 bases and J by 2 bases, and 12 bases separated the two germline ends. CDR3 coding DNA: TGCGCCAGCAGCCAAGACGGCAGACAGTTCACAGATACGCAGTATTTT. Translation: CASSQDGRQFTDTQYF.

The chain joins TRBV7-9 to TRBJ2-3, with D possibly TRBD1 on 5 matching bases. CDR1 is SEHNR, CDR2 FQNEAQ, per germline (reference sequence). The CDR3 runs 12 residues. V was clipped by 5 bases and J by 5 bases, with 8 bases between them. The CDR3 DNA sequence: TGTGCCAGCAGCGTTACAGGAGATACGCAGTATTTT. This codes for CASSVTGDTQYF.

A remark on this clone: The identical CDR3 is also encoded by other nucleotide sequences in the sample. The chain uses TRBV5-1 and TRBJ1-2; tentatively, D is TRBD1 (6 bases). CDR1 is SGHRS and CDR2 is YFSETQ in the germline V gene. Trimming took 0 bases from V and 5 from J, leaving 8 bases between them. The CDR3 is made up of 13 amino acids. CDR3 region: CASSLDREYGYTF. For the CDR3, the DNA is TGCGCCAGCAGCTTGGACAGGGAGTATGGCTACACCTTC.

This rearrangement joins TRBV14 to TRBJ2-3; the match to TRBD2 covers 11 bases. Germline CDR1 is SGHDN and CDR2 is FVKESK. V was pared by 4 bases and J by 1 base, with 4 bases of the junction left unmatched. The CDR3 spans 16 residues. The DNA for the CDR3 is TGTGCCAGCAGCCGGGTGGGACTAGCGGGCACAGATACGCAGTATTTT. It specifies CASSRVGLAGTDTQYF.

J is TRBJ2-2 and V is TRBV5-4, with D tentatively TRBD1 (6 bases). The CDR3 length is 16 residues. Between the trimmed V and J ends, which lost 4 bases and 1 base, there was a span of 14 bases. Germline CDR1 and CDR2: SGHNT and YYREEE (reference sequence). The CDR3 loop reads CASSTDRTRNTGELFF. CDR3 nucleotides: TGTGCCAGCAGCACAGACAGGACCCGGAACACCGGGGAGCTGTTTTTT.

The count of this clone is one. The chain combines TRBV19 with TRBJ2-1; tentatively, D is TRBD2 (7 bases). The CDR3 has 15 residues. With 6 bases removed from V and 9 bases from J, the gap between germline ends came to 21 bases. Germline V CDR1 and CDR2: LNHDA, SQIVND (reference sequence). The DNA of the CDR3 is TGTGCCAGTAGCAATGCGGGGGCGACTGATAGTGAGCAGTTCTTC. Amino acid sequence: CASSNAGATDSEQFF.

The chain couples TRBV30 to TRBJ2-7; 7 bases agree with TRBD1. This CDR3 contains 17 residues. V shed 1 base, J shed 2 bases, and the junction held 14 bases outside the gene matches. Germline V gene sequence: CDR1 GTSNPN, CDR2 SVGIG (reference sequence). The CDR3 nucleotides read TGTGCCTGGAGTGCCCTCCAGGGGGACAGAGGGGCCTACGAGCAGTACTTC. Translation: CAWSALQGDRGAYEQYF.

The rearrangement joins TRBV18 to TRBJ1-5; D perhaps matches TRBD1 (6 bases). V lost 4 bases, J lost 5 bases, and 9 bases lay in between. The germline V gene encodes CDR1 KGHSH and CDR2 LQKENI. CDR3 length: 13 amino acids. Here the CDR3 reads CASSRGLDQPQHF. The CDR3, as DNA: TGTGCCAGCTCACGGGGGCTGGATCAGCCCCAGCATTTT.

The V and J genes are TRBV7-2 and TRBJ2-1; a weak D match, TRBD1 (7 bases). CDR3 length: 15 residues. Trimming pared 3 bases from V and 4 bases from J, leaving 13 bases between. Looked up from germline, CDR1 is SGHTA and CDR2 is FQGNSA. This chain's CDR3 is CASSFGGGAYNEQFF. The CDR3 DNA follows: TGTGCCAGCAGCTTTGGAGGGGGCGCGTACAATGAGCAGTTCTTC.

This sequence joins TRBV4-2 and TRBJ2-7; the D is unclear. Trimming left V 1 base short and J 3 bases short, with 16 bases between. The CDR3 has 16 amino acids. Germline CDR1 is LGHNA and CDR2 is YNFKEQ. The CDR3 DNA follows: TGTGCCAGCAGCCAAGTATTGGCCCAAGAAATCTACGAGCAGTACTTC. It encodes CASSQVLAQEIYEQYF.

The chain combines TRBV9 with TRBJ2-5, with TRBD2 identical over 7 bases. The germline V gene encodes CDR1 SGDLS and CDR2 YYNGEE. The length of the CDR3 is 15 residues. The V gene end was trimmed by 0 bases and the J gene end by 2 bases; junction bases not matched to a gene: 4. This chain's CDR3 is CASSVVVGGQETQYF. The CDR3 coding sequence is TGTGCCAGCAGCGTAGTGGTGGGGGGGCAAGAGACCCAGTACTTC.

In its sample, this clone was seen a few times. CDR3 DNA: TGTGCCAGCAGCTTTATCTCGGGGGATGAGCAGTACTTC. It translates to CASSFISGDEQYF. The genes are TRBV7-3 and TRBJ2-7; possibly TRBD2 for D (6 bases). The V gene's germline CDR1 is SGHTA and CDR2 FQGTGA. The CDR3 spans 13 residues. Trimming shortened V by 3 bases and J by 7 bases, and 13 bases separated the two germline ends. Complete variable domain (other parts from reference TRBV7-3 and TRBJ2-7): GAGVSQTPSNKVTEKGKYVELRCDPISGHTALYWYRQSLGQGPEFLIYFQGTGAADDSGLPNDRFFAVRPEGSVSTLKIQRTERGDSAVYLCASSFISGDEQYFGPGTRLTVT.

The V and J genes are TRBV5-6 and TRBJ2-5; 8 bases align to TRBD1. V lost 4 bases and J lost 2; bases outside the gene matches: 7. This CDR3 contains 15 residues. Germline V gene lookup returns CDR1 SGHDT and CDR2 YYEEEE. The CDR3: CASSPGQGIQETQYF. CDR3 bases: TGTGCCAGCAGCCCAGGACAGGGAATTCAAGAGACCCAGTACTTC.

This rearrangement joins TRBV5-1 to TRBJ2-7; no reliable D call. CDR3 size: 13 residues. V lost 4 bases and J 2 bases, leaving 10 bases between the germline ends. Germline V gene sequence: CDR1 SGHRS, CDR2 YFSETQ. CDR3 DNA sequence: TGCGCCAGCAGCGCAGAAACAGCCTACGAGCAGTACTTC. This sequence encodes CASSAETAYEQYF. The full variable domain, with the rest looked up from reference TRBV5-1 and TRBJ2-7, is KAGVTQTPRYLIKTRGQQVTLSCSPISGHRSVSWYQQTPGQGLQFLFEYFSETQRNKGNFPGRFSGRQFSNSRSEMNVSTLELGDSALYLCASSAETAYEQYFGPGTRLTVT.

The gene calls are TRBV3-1 (or the pseudogene TRBV3-2) and TRBJ1-5, with a weak D call TRBD1 (6 bases). Trimming took off 1 base at V and 2 bases at J, with 15 bases between the two ends. The CDR3 sequence is 17 residues long. Germline V gene lookup returns CDR1 LGHDT and CDR2 YNNKEL (reference sequence). The CDR3 sequence: CASSQGTVASGNQPQHF. For the CDR3, the DNA is TGTGCCAGCAGCCAAGGGACAGTCGCGTCCGGCAATCAGCCCCAGCATTTT.

The chain has TRBV3-1 (or the pseudogene TRBV3-2) and TRBJ2-2, with D perhaps matching TRBD1 (6 bases). Germline assignment: CDR1 LGHDT and CDR2 YNNKEL (reference sequence). CDR3 length equals 15 residues. V lost 6 bases, J lost 7 bases, and 18 bases lay in between. CDR3 in amino acids: CASRQTGISVGELFF. The CDR3 DNA is TGTGCCAGCAGGCAAACAGGGATTTCGGTCGGGGAGCTGTTTTTT.

The genes are TRBV5-4 and TRBJ2-7; 7 bases agree with TRBD1. V trimming: 2 bases; J trimming: 0 bases; junction bases outside the gene matches: 5. Germline CDR1 is SGHNT and CDR2 is YYREEE (reference sequence). The CDR3 runs 15 residues. The CDR3 loop reads CASSFFRGSSYEQYF. The DNA of the CDR3 is TGTGCCAGCAGCTTCTTCAGGGGGAGCTCCTACGAGCAGTACTTC.

The J gene is TRBJ1-2, the V gene TRBV20-1; D unclear. The V gene lost 7 bases and the J gene lost 6 bases, with 6 bases spanning the gap. CDR1 DFQATT and CDR2 SNEGSKA come from the germline V gene (reference sequence). The CDR3 runs to 9 residues. CDR3 in amino acids: CSVEDGYTF. CDR3 nucleotides: TGCAGTGTAGAGGATGGCTACACCTTC.

The chain joins TRBV12-3 or TRBV12-4 to TRBJ1-1; possibly TRBD1 for D (5 bases). V was pared by 1 base and J by 9 bases, with 9 bases between. The CDR3 extends over 12 amino acids. CDR3 sequence: CASSLEAGKAFF. DNA of the CDR3: TGTGCCAGCAGTTTAGAGGCAGGGAAAGCTTTCTTT.

V is TRBV4-1 and J is TRBJ1-4; TRBD1 matches at 10 bases. CDR1 is MGHRA, CDR2 YSYEKL, per germline. J lost 0 bases, V lost 8 bases, and 9 bases had no gene match. This CDR3 spans 17 amino acids. This chain's CDR3 is CASARQGAMATNEKLFF. In nucleotides, the CDR3 is TGCGCCAGCGCCCGACAGGGGGCTATGGCAACTAATGAAAAACTGTTTTTT.

The chain is built from TRBV21-1 and TRBJ1-4; the table's D call, TRBD1, was not checked against the DNA. TRBV21-1 is deemed a pseudogene. The CDR3 is made up of 18 amino acids. As DNA, the CDR3 is TGTGCCAGCAGCATCGGACAGCCCCAGGGGGCAACTAATGAAAAACTGTTTTTT. Amino acid sequence: CASSIGQPQGATNEKLFF.

The chain recombines TRBV5-1 with TRBJ2-3; no clear D gene. CDR3 length: 17 amino acids. V was clipped by 4 bases and J by 4 bases, with 22 bases between them. CDR1 is SGHRS, CDR2 YFSETQ, per germline. The chain's CDR3 is CASSPGWAGQTADTQYF. The CDR3 nucleotides read TGCGCCAGCAGCCCAGGATGGGCTGGCCAAACGGCAGATACGCAGTATTTT.

The gene calls are TRBV18 and TRBJ1-4, with D possibly TRBD1 on 5 matching bases. Germline V gene sequence: CDR1 KGHSH, CDR2 LQKENI. Deletions cut 0 bases from V and 8 bases from J, with 10 bases between. There are 14 residues in the CDR3. The CDR3 loop reads CASSPPTEREKLFF. The CDR3 DNA reads as TGTGCCAGCTCACCACCGACAGAACGCGAAAAACTGTTTTTT.

Remarks on this clone: Additional DNA sequences in this sample encode the identical CDR3. This rearrangement joins TRBV29-1 to TRBJ1-2; TRBD1 matches at 7 bases. The germline V gene encodes CDR1 SQVTM and CDR2 ANQGSEA. This CDR3 comprises 10 residues. The junction had 0 bases not matched to a gene; V was cut back by 4 bases and J by 7 bases. The CDR3 nucleotides read TGCAGCGTTGGACAGGGTGGCTACACCTTC. Protein: CSVGQGGYTF.

V and J are TRBV27 and TRBJ1-1; no clear D gene. The ends were cut back, 5 bases at V and 5 bases at J, with 12 bases in the middle. Germline loops: CDR1 MNHEY, CDR2 SMNVEV (reference sequence). This CDR3 region has 13 residues. The CDR3 reads CASSRSGRTEAFF. The CDR3 DNA sequence: TGTGCCAGCAGTCGGTCCGGGAGAACTGAAGCTTTCTTT.